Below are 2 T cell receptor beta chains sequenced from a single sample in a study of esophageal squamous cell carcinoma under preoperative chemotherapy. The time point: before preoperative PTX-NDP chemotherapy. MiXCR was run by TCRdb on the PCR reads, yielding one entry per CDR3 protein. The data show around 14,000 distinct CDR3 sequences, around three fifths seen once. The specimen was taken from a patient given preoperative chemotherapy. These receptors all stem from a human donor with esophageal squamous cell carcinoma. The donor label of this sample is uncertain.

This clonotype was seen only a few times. The CDR3 DNA follows: TGTGCCAGCAGGAAGGGACCTAACGAGCAGTACTTC. Its protein product is CASRKGPNEQYF. This sequence joins TRBV6-1 and TRBJ2-5; D tentatively reads TRBD1 or TRBD2 (5 bases each). TRBJ2-7 matches the DNA end more closely, so the J call is doubtful. The germline V gene encodes CDR1 MNHNS and CDR2 SASEGT. CDR3 length: 12 amino acids.

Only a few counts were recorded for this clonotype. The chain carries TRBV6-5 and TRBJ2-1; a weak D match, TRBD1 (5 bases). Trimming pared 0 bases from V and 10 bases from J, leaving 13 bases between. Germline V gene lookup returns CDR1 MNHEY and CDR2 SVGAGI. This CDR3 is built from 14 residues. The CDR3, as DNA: TGTGCCAGCAGTTACTCGAGACAGTTGTACGAGCAGTTCTTC. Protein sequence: CASSYSRQLYEQFF.